This T cell receptor (beta chain) stems from a study of beta chain features in type 1 diabetes. About the study: What patients shared with healthy donors was a similar profile of age, gender and cell yields. Examination spanned 90 million to 140 million sorted cells from all samples.

Points on this clone: What it binds is not known.

Sorted CD4+ subsets: naive, central memory, regulatory, stem cell-like memory (CD45RO/CCR7/CD25/CD127/CD95/CD27 panel). The ends lost 5 bases at V and 5 bases at J; junction bases unmatched: 7. Germline CDR1 LGHNA, CDR2 YNFKEQ. The CDR3 totals 15 residues. TCRB transcripts that were expressed got sequenced, as all of the isolated RNA had been reverse transcribed. TCRdb keeps only in-frame clones here, not all; method: immunoSEQ multiplex PCR. The profile shows some 660,000 clones, around an eighth of them singletons. Study conclusions and caveats: Within each of all four CD4+ subsets, Type 1 diabetes patients had TCRB CDR3s that were moderately but significantly shorter.

This receptor was obtained from a man between 18 and 29 years old with type 1 diabetes. Sequencing was performed on naive CD4+ T cells from blood. The J gene is TRBJ2-1, the V gene TRBV4-2, with TRBD2 matching 9 bases. CDR3 residues: CASSARTSENNEQFF. The CDR3, as DNA: TGTGCCAGCAGCGCCCGGACTAGCGAGAACAATGAGCAGTTCTTC.